Listed here are 18 T cell receptor beta chains from one sample, sequenced in a study of blood T cells in healthy people across ages. Alongside a J-beta primer mix, a sample-barcoded 5' primer served in a second PCR lasting about 7 to 11 cycles. TCRdb processed the 5' RACE reads anew with MiXCR; each CDR3 protein has one entry. The table shows almost 1 million distinct CDR3 sequences, with 45% to 60% occurring only once. Sequences were obtained from blood. These receptors came from a woman aged 55-75 years in good health.

The rearrangement links TRBV2 to TRBJ2-6; 7 nucleotides align to TRBD1. Germline V CDR1 and CDR2: SNHLY, FYNNEI. The CDR3 runs to 19 residues. V dropped 8 bases and J dropped 3; count of bases not matched to a gene: 19. CDR3 protein: CASGLSPRGLYFGANVLTF. In DNA, the CDR3 is TGTGCCAGCGGGCTTAGTCCTAGGGGGCTCTACTTTGGGGCCAACGTCCTGACTTTC.

This clonotype was seen a handful of times. The CDR3 DNA follows: TGTGCCAGCAGTTTCGGACTAGCGGGAGGAACTGGGGCCAACGTCCTGACTTTC. Translated, it gives CASSFGLAGGTGANVLTF. The V call is TRBV6-2 or TRBV6-3, the J call TRBJ2-6; 14 bases are shared with TRBD2. Trimming cost V 4 bases and J 2 bases; bases outside gene matches: 4. Germline CDR1 MNHEY, CDR2 SVGEGT. CDR3 length: 18 amino acids.

The chain links TRBV15 to TRBJ2-3; TRBD2 matches at 7 bases. The CDR3 runs to 17 residues. Losses at the gene ends were 0 bases for V and 1 base for J; bases not matched to a gene: 7. The germline gives CDR1 LNHNV, CDR2 YYDKDF (reference sequence). CDR3 sequence (DNA): TGTGCCACCAGCAGAGATAGGGGCCTAGCGGGCACAGATACGCAGTATTTT. It is translated as CATSRDRGLAGTDTQYF. The variable domain in full, completed from reference TRBV15 and TRBJ2-3, reads DAMVIQNPRYQVTQFGKPVTLSCSQTLNHNVMYWYQQKSSQAPKLLFHYYDKDFNNEADTPDNFQSRRPNTSFCFLDIRSPGLGDTAMYLCATSRDRGLAGTDTQYFGPGTRLTVL.

In regard to this clonotype: Since a much larger clone is just one base distant, this may be a read error. The CDR3 DNA is TGCAGCGTCCCGAGGGGACTAGCGGTGTACCAAGAGACCCAGTACTTC. It translates to CSVPRGLAVYQETQYF. The chain has TRBV29-1 and TRBJ2-5, with 11 bases aligning to TRBD2. This CDR3 has 16 amino acids. The trim removed 6 bases at V and 0 bases at J, leaving 9 bases unmatched. Germline CDR1 reads SQVTM; CDR2 reads ANQGSEA.

This clonotype was seen just once. The rearrangement joins TRBV2 to TRBJ2-5, with 8 bases aligning to TRBD1. Germline V gene sequence: CDR1 SNHLY, CDR2 FYNNEI. V was pared by 7 bases and J by 2 bases, with 9 bases of the junction left unmatched. CDR3 size: 15 residues. The CDR3 is CASKGQGARQETQYF. The DNA for the CDR3 is TGTGCCAGCAAGGGGCAGGGGGCGCGTCAAGAGACCCAGTACTTC. The entire variable domain, with the rest obtained from reference TRBV2 and TRBJ2-5, is as follows: EPEVTQTPSHQVTQMGQEVILRCVPISNHLYFYWYRQILGQKVEFLVSFYNNEISEKSEIFDDQFSVERPDGSNFTLKIRSTKLEDSAMYFCASKGQGARQETQYFGPGTRLLVL.

The chain combines TRBV3-1 with TRBJ1-5, with no clear D. This CDR3 spans 13 amino acids. V dropped 4 bases and J dropped 6 bases, with 10 bases sitting between them. Germline V gives CDR1 LGHDT, CDR2 YNNKEL (reference sequence). CDR3 protein: CASSPARAQPQHF. In nucleotides, the CDR3 is TGTGCCAGCAGCCCCGCGAGGGCTCAGCCCCAGCATTTT.

This chain uses TRBV7-2 with TRBJ2-7; the match to TRBD1 covers 8 bases. V was pared by 3 bases and J by 0 bases, with 4 bases of the junction left unmatched. The CDR3 contains 15 residues. Germline loops: CDR1 SGHTA, CDR2 FQGNSA. The CDR3 DNA reads as TGTGCCAGCAGCTTCGGGACAGGAGACTCCTACGAGCAGTACTTC. Translated: CASSFGTGDSYEQYF.

J is TRBJ2-4 and V is TRBV7-2, with a weak D call TRBD2 (6 bases). Deletions cut 3 bases from V and 9 bases from J, with 12 bases between. CDR1 SGHTA and CDR2 FQGNSA come from the germline V gene. The length of the CDR3 is 13 residues. This chain's CDR3 is CASSFGRESIQYF. CDR3 nucleotide sequence: TGTGCCAGCAGCTTTGGTCGGGAGAGCATTCAGTACTTC.

This rearrangement joins TRBV27 to TRBJ2-2; 7 bases are shared with TRBD2. Trimming removed 2 bases from V and 4 bases from J; junction bases left unmatched: 4. Germline V lookup: CDR1 MNHEY, CDR2 SMNVEV (reference sequence). This CDR3 comprises 15 residues. CDR3 in DNA: TGTGCCAGCAGTTTACGCGGGGGTGGCACCGGGGAGCTGTTTTTT. This gives the protein CASSLRGGGTGELFF.

The rearrangement uses TRBV5-1 and TRBJ2-2; D is unclear. The CDR3 length is 14 residues. Germline CDR1 SGHRS, CDR2 YFSETQ. The V end was cut by 0 bases, the J end by 3 bases, with 6 bases between. This CDR3 is CASSLAAHTGELFF. CDR3 coding DNA: TGCGCCAGCAGCTTGGCGGCCCACACCGGGGAGCTGTTTTTT.

V gene TRBV7-2 combines with J gene TRBJ2-7; tentatively, D is TRBD1 (5 bases). Germline V lookup: CDR1 SGHTA, CDR2 FQGNSA. The ends were cut back, 5 bases at V and 3 bases at J, with 14 bases in the middle. The CDR3 has 14 residues. The CDR3 nucleotides are TGTGCCAGCAGCCCCACAAGGGGTAACTACGAGCAGTACTTC. Translated, it gives CASSPTRGNYEQYF. Looking up the rest from reference TRBV7-2 and TRBJ2-7 gives the full variable domain: GAGVSQSPSNKVTEKGKDVELRCDPISGHTALYWYRQSLGQGLEFLIYFQGNSAPDKSGLPSDRFSAERTGGSVSTLTIQRTQQEDSAVYLCASSPTRGNYEQYFGPGTRLTVT.

This chain links TRBV28 with TRBJ1-2; TRBD1 is a possible D gene (5 bases). Germline V lookup: CDR1 MDHEN, CDR2 SYDVKM. The CDR3 length is 14 residues. V lost 6 bases, J lost 4 bases, and 15 bases lay in between. DNA for the CDR3: TGTGCCAGCAGGATACTGGGAGGGGTCTATGGCTACACCTTC. Its protein product is CASRILGGVYGYTF.

The chain has TRBV29-1 and TRBJ2-5; no clear D gene. Trimming stripped 4 bases from V and 2 bases from J, with 11 bases between. Germline V gene sequence: CDR1 SQVTM, CDR2 ANQGSEA. The CDR3 contains 13 residues. The CDR3 loop is CSVGNQIQETQYF. The CDR3 DNA reads TGCAGCGTTGGAAATCAGATACAAGAGACCCAGTACTTC.

V gene TRBV24-1 combines with J gene TRBJ2-5, with 8 bases lining up with TRBD1. The CDR3 contains 16 residues. J gave up 4 bases and V 4 bases, and 10 bases lay outside the gene matches. The germline V gene encodes CDR1 KGHDR and CDR2 SFDVKD. CDR3 sequence (DNA): TGTGCCACCAGTGACCACGGACAGGGCGACGGAGAGACCCAGTACTTC. This encodes CATSDHGQGDGETQYF.

The rearrangement links TRBV28 to TRBJ2-3; TRBD2 might be the D (5 bases). The CDR3 sequence is 12 residues long. The ends were cut back, 3 bases at V and 12 bases at J, with 13 bases in the middle. The germline V gene encodes CDR1 MDHEN and CDR2 SYDVKM. As DNA, the CDR3 is TGTGCCAGCAGTTTCGGGGAAACCCCTCAGTATTTT. Protein sequence: CASSFGETPQYF.

The chain couples TRBV11-2 to TRBJ2-1; 10 nucleotides match TRBD2. J gave up 10 bases and V 4 bases, and 19 bases lay outside the gene matches. There are 18 residues in the CDR3. Germline V gene sequence: CDR1 SGHAT, CDR2 FQNNGV. DNA for the CDR3: TGTGCCAGCAGCTCCAGGTTGCTAGCGGGAGAGGGGCACTACGAGCAGTTCTTC. Amino acids: CASSSRLLAGEGHYEQFF. The complete variable domain, with remaining parts taken from reference TRBV11-2 and TRBJ2-1, reads EAGVAQSPRYKIIEKRQSVAFWCNPISGHATLYWYQQILGQGPKLLIQFQNNGVVDDSQLPKDRFSAERLKGVDSTLKIQPAKLEDSAVYLCASSSRLLAGEGHYEQFFGPGTRLTVL.

In its sample, this clonotype was seen a few times. V usage is TRBV5-1 and J usage is TRBJ1-1; D is unclear. The V gene lost 2 bases and the J gene lost 1 base, with 6 bases spanning the gap. Looked up from germline, CDR1 is SGHRS and CDR2 is YFSETQ. The CDR3 has 13 amino acids. As DNA, the CDR3 is TGCGCCAGCAGCTTAAACGCGAACACTGAAGCTTTCTTT. As protein: CASSLNANTEAFF.

The count of this clonotype is one. The rearrangement uses TRBV20-1 and TRBJ2-7; D not certain. Germline CDR1 reads DFQATT; CDR2 reads SNEGSKA (reference sequence). This CDR3 is 13 amino acids long. The germline V and J ends were trimmed by 7 bases and 0 bases, with 13 bases remaining between them. The DNA of the CDR3 is TGCAGTGTTAGTGCTAGGATCTCCTACGAGCAGTACTTC. It translates to CSVSARISYEQYF.